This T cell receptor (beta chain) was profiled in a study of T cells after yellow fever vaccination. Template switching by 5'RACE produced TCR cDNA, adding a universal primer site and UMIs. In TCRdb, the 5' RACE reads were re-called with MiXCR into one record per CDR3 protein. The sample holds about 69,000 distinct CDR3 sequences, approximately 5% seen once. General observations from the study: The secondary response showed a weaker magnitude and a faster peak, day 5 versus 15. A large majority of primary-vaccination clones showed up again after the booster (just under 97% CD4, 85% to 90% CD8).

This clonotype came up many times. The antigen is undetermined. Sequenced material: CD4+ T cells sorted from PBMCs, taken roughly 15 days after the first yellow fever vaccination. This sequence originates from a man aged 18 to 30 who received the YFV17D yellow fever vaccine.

CDR3 DNA: TGCAGTGCTAGAGACCCCCCCCAGGGTGAGCAGTTCTTC. It codes for CSARDPPQGEQFF. J is TRBJ2-1 and V is TRBV20-1; D possibly corresponds to TRBD1 (5 bases). Germline loops: CDR1 DFQATT, CDR2 SNEGSKA (reference sequence). The CDR3 covers 13 residues. V was trimmed by 0 bases and J by 9 bases, leaving 12 bases between them.